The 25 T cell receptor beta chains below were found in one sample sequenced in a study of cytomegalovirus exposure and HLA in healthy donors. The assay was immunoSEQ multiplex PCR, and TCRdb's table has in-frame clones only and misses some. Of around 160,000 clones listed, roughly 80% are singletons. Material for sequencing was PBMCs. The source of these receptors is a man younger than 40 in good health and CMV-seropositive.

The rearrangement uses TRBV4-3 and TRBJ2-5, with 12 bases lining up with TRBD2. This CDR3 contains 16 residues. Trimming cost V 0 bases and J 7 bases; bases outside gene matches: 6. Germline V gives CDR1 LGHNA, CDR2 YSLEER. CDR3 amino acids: CASSQDTSGGTGTQYF. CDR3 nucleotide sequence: TGCGCCAGCAGCCAAGATACTAGCGGGGGGACGGGGACCCAGTACTTC.

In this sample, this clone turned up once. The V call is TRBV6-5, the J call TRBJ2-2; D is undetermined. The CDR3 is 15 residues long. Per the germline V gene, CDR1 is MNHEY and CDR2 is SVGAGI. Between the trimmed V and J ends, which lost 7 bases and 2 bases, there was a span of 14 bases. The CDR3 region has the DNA TGTGCCAGCAAACCAGAGGAACTTAACACCGGGGAGCTGTTTTTT. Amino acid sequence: CASKPEELNTGELFF.

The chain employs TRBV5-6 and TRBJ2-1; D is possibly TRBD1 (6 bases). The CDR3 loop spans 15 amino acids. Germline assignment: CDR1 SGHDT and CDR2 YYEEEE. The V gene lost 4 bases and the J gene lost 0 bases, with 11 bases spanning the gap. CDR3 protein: CASSHRDNSYNEQFF. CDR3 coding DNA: TGTGCCAGCAGCCACCGGGACAACTCCTACAATGAGCAGTTCTTC. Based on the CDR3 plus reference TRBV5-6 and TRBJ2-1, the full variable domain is DAGVTQSPTHLIKTRGQQVTLRCSPKSGHDTVSWYQQALGQGPQFIFQYYEEEERQRGNFPDRFSGHQFPNYSSELNVNALLLGDSALYLCASSHRDNSYNEQFFGPGTRLTVL.

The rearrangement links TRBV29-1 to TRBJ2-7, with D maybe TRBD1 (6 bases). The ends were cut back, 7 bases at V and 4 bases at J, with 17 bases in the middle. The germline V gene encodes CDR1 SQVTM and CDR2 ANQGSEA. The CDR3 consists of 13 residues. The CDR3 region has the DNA TGCAGCGCGAAACAGGGTAGGGAGTACGAGCAGTACTTC. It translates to CSAKQGREYEQYF.

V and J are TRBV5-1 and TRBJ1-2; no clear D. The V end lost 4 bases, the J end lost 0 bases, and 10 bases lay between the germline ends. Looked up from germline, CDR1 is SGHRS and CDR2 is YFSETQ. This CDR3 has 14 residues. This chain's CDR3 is CASSLTATNYGYTF. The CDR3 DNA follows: TGCGCCAGCAGCCTCACAGCTACTAACTATGGCTACACCTTC.

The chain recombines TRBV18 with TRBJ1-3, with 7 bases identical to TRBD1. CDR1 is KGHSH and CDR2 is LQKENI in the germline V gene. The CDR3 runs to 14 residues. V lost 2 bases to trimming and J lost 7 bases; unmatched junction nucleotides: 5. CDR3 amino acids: CASSPIGRGNTIYF. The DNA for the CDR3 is TGTGCCAGCTCACCAATCGGCAGGGGGAACACCATATATTTT.

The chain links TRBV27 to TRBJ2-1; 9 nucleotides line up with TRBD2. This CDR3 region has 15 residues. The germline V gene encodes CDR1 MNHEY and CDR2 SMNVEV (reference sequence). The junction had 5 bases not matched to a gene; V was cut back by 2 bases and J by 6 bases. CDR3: CASSLALAGSNEQFF. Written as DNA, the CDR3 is TGTGCCAGCAGTTTAGCCCTAGCGGGGAGCAATGAGCAGTTCTTC.

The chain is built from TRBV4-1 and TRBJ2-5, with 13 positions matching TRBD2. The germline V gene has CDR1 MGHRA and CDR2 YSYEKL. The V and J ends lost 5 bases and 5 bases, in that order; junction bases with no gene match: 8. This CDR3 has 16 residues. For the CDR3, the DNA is TGCGCCAGCAGCTCCCGACTAGCGGGGGGAGGGGAGACCCAGTACTTC. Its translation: CASSSRLAGGGETQYF.

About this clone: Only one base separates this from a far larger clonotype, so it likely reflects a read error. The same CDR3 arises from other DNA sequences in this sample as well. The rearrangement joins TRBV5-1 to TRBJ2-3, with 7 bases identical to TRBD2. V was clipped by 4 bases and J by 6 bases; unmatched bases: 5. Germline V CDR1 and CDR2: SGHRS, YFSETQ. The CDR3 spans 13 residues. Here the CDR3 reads CASSPGGSDTQYF. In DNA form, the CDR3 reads TGCGCCAGCAGCCCGGGGGGTAGCGATACGCAGTATTTT.

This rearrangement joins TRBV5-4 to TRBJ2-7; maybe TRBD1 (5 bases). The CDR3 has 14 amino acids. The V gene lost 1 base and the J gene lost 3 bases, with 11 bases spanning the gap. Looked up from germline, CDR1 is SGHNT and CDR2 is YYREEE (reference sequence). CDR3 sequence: CASSLIRQNYEQYF. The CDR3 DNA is TGTGCCAGCAGCTTGATCAGACAGAACTACGAGCAGTACTTC.

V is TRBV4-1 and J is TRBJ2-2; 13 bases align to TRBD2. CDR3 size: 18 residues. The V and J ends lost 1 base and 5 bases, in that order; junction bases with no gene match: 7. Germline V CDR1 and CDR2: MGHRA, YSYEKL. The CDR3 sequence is CASSQAILAGGRTGELFF. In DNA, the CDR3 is TGCGCCAGCAGCCAAGCTATACTAGCGGGGGGGCGGACCGGGGAGCTGTTTTTT.

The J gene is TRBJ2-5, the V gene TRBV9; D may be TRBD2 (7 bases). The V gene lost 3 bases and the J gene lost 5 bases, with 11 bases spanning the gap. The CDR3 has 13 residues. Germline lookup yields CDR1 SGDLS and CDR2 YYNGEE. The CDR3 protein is CASSAGGGETQYF. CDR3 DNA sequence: TGTGCCAGCAGCGCGGGGGGCGGTGAGACCCAGTACTTC.

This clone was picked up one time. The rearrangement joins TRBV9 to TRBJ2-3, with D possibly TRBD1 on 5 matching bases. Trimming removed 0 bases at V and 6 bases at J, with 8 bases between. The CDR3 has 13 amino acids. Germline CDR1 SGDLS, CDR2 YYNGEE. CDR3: CASSVVWGDTQYF. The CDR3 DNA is TGTGCCAGCAGCGTAGTGTGGGGCGATACGCAGTATTTT.

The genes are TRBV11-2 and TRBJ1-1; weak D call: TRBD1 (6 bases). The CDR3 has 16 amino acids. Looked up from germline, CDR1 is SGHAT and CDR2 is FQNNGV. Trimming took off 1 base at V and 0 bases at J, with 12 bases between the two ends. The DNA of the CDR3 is TGTGCCAGCAGCTTAGCTAGACAGGCATTGAACACTGAAGCTTTCTTT. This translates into CASSLARQALNTEAFF.

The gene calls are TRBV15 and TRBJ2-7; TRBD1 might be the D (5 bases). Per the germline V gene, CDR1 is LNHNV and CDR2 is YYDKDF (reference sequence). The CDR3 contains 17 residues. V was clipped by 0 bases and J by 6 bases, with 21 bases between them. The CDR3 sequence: CATSRDPQGLGAREQYF. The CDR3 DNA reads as TGTGCCACCAGCAGAGATCCGCAGGGTCTTGGGGCCCGCGAGCAGTACTTC.

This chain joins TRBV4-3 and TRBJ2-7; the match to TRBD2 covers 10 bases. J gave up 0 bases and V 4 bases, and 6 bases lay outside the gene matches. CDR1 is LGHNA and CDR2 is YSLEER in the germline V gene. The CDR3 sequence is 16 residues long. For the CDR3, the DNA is TGCGCCAGCAGCCGTGGACTAGCGGAAAGCTCCTACGAGCAGTACTTC. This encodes CASSRGLAESSYEQYF.

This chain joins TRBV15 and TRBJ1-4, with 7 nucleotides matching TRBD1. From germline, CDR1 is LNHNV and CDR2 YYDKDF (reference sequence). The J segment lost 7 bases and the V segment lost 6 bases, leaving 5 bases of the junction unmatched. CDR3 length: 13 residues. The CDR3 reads CATRFRGSEKLFF. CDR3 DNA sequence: TGTGCCACCAGGTTCAGGGGGTCTGAAAAACTGTTTTTT.

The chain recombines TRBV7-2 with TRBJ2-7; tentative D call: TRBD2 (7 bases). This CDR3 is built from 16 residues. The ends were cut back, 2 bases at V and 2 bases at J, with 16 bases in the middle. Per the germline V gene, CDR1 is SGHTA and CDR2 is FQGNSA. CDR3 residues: CASSLQPGGPAYEQYF. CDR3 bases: TGTGCCAGCAGCTTACAACCCGGGGGGCCCGCCTACGAGCAGTACTTC.

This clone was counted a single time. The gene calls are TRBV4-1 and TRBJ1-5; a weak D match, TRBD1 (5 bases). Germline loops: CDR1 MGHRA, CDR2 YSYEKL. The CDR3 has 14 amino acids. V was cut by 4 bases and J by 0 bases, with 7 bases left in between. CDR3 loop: CASSPQDSNQPQHF. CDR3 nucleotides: TGCGCCAGCAGCCCACAGGATAGCAATCAGCCCCAGCATTTT.

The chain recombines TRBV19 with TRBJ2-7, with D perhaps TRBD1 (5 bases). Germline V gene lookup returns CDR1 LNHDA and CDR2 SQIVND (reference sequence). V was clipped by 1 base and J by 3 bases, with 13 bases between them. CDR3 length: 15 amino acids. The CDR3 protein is CASSIAAGMSYEQYF. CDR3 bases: TGTGCCAGTAGTATAGCTGCAGGGATGAGCTACGAGCAGTACTTC.

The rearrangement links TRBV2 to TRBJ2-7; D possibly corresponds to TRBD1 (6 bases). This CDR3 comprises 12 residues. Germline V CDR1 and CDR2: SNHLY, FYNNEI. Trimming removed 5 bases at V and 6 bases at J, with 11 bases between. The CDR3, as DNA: TGTGCCAGCAGTTACGGGACAAGCGAGCAGTACTTC. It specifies CASSYGTSEQYF.

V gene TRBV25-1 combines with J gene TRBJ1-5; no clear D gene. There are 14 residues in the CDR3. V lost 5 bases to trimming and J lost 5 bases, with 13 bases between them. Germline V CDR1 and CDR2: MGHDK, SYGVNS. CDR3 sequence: CASSLGGGDQPQHF. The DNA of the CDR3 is TGTGCCAGCAGTCTAGGCGGAGGAGATCAGCCCCAGCATTTT.

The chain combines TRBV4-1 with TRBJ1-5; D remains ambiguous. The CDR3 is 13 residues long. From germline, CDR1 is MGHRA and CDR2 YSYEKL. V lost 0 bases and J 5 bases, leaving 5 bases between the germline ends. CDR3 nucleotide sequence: TGCGCCAGCAGCCAAGAACTCTATCAGCCCCAGCATTTT. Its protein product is CASSQELYQPQHF.

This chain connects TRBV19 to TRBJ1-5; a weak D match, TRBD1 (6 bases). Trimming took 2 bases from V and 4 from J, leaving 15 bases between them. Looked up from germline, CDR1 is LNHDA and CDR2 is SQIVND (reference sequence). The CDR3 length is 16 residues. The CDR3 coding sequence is TGTGCCAGTAGTATATCTATGGGACATTTAAATCAGCCCCAGCATTTT. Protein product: CASSISMGHLNQPQHF.

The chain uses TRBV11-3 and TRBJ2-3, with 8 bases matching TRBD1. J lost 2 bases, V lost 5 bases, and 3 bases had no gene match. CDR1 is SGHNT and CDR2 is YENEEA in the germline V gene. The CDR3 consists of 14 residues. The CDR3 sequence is CASSRQGSTDTQYF. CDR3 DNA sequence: TGTGCCAGCAGCCGACAGGGGTCCACAGATACGCAGTATTTT.